The TCR beta chain under discussion was sequenced for a study of blood T cells in healthy people across ages. This clonotype showed up just a few times. Then a second PCR, running roughly 7 to 11 cycles, was carried out with a sample-barcoded 5' primer and a J-beta primer mix. Each CDR3 protein gets one entry after TCRdb re-called the 5' RACE reads with MiXCR. The table shows under 1,000,000 distinct CDR3 sequences, with roughly 34% occurring only once. The CDR3 covers 14 residues. V was clipped by 0 bases and J by 13 bases, with 16 bases between them. The germline CDR1 and CDR2 sequences are SGDLS and YYNGEE.

The source material was blood. This receptor was identified in a man younger than 35 in good health. The chain has TRBV9 and TRBJ1-4; D gene uncertain. Here the CDR3 DNA reads TGTGCCAGCAGCGTAGGGGTCAGCCCCGCGGGACTGTTTTTT. This encodes CASSVGVSPAGLFF.